Presented here are 21 T cell receptor beta chains from one specimen sequenced in a study of read filtering for tumor transcriptome and immune sequencing. From 350 to 500 ng of RNA, a library with molecular barcoded alpha/delta and beta/gamma adaptors was made. TCRdb itself ran the reads through MiXCR, one entry per CDR3 protein. Among about 86,000 distinct CDR3 sequences listed, more than 9% were seen once. The sample taken for sequencing was a population of CD138-negative cells sorted from bone marrow. The receptors stem from a donor aged 40 or over with multiple myeloma.

This clonotype was counted at least ten times. The CDR3 coding sequence is TGCGCCAGCAGCTTCATTTCGGGACAGGGGTCCAATGAGCAGTTCTTC. Translation gives CASSFISGQGSNEQFF. The rearrangement links TRBV5-1 to TRBJ2-1, with 10 positions matching TRBD1. Germline-derived CDR1 and CDR2 are SGHRS and YFSETQ. CDR3 length equals 16 residues. The J segment lost 6 bases and the V segment lost 2 bases, leaving 8 bases of the junction unmatched.

This clonotype was recorded at least ten times. The rearrangement joins TRBV11-2 to TRBJ1-1; 7 bases match TRBD1. J was trimmed by 6 bases and V by 0 bases; bases with no gene match: 7. The CDR3 has 15 residues. Germline CDR1 and CDR2: SGHAT and FQNNGV. The CDR3 nucleotides read TGTGCCAGCAGCTTAGACCGACAGGGCGAGGCTGAAGCTTTCTTT. Residues: CASSLDRQGEAEAFF. The complete variable domain, with remaining parts taken from reference TRBV11-2 and TRBJ1-1, reads EAGVAQSPRYKIIEKRQSVAFWCNPISGHATLYWYQQILGQGPKLLIQFQNNGVVDDSQLPKDRFSAERLKGVDSTLKIQPAKLEDSAVYLCASSLDRQGEAEAFFGQGTRLTVV.

As concerns this clonotype: A much larger clone sits a single nucleotide away, making a read error possible. V and J are TRBV28 and TRBJ2-3, with D uncertain. Germline CDR1 is MDHEN and CDR2 is SYDVKM. CDR3 length: 16 residues. Trimming shortened V by 3 bases and J by 3 bases, and 16 bases separated the two germline ends. The CDR3 is CASSLAQDLRTDTQYF. The CDR3 nucleotides read TGTGCCAGCAGTTTGGCTCAGGATTTGCGGACAGATACGCAGTATTTT.

This clonotype was counted many times. The chain is built from TRBV20-1 and TRBJ2-3; D is unclear. The V end was cut by 0 bases, the J end by 6 bases, with 7 bases between. The CDR3 spans 12 residues. Germline V CDR1 and CDR2: DFQATT, SNEGSKA (reference sequence). In nucleotides, the CDR3 is TGCAGTGCTAGAGAGTTTGGGGATACGCAGTATTTT. It yields the protein CSAREFGDTQYF.

This clonotype was counted many times. The chain links TRBV10-2 to TRBJ2-2; D is unresolved. Germline V lookup: CDR1 WSHSY, CDR2 SAAADI. The CDR3 has 15 residues. V lost 3 bases, J lost 4 bases, and 12 bases lay in between. The CDR3 DNA sequence: TGCGCCAGCAGTGAAGATAGGGTGGTCACCGGGGAGCTGTTTTTT. This translates into CASSEDRVVTGELFF.

This clonotype has ten or more counts. The chain couples TRBV20-1 to TRBJ1-2; D remains ambiguous. Looked up from germline, CDR1 is DFQATT and CDR2 is SNEGSKA (reference sequence). V was trimmed by 0 bases and J by 4 bases, leaving 9 bases between them. The CDR3 covers 13 residues. The CDR3 loop reads CSARDGSSYGYTF. As DNA, the CDR3 is TGCAGTGCTAGAGATGGCAGCAGCTATGGCTACACCTTC.

The rearrangement uses TRBV20-1 and TRBJ2-1; 7 bases map to TRBD2. Germline V gives CDR1 DFQATT, CDR2 SNEGSKA (reference sequence). The CDR3 runs to 15 residues. Trimming removed 6 bases from V and 7 bases from J; junction bases left unmatched: 15. Here the CDR3 reads CSAKGRLARRNEQFF. The CDR3 DNA follows: TGCAGTGCAAAGGGAAGACTAGCTCGTCGAAATGAGCAGTTCTTC.

Notes on this clonotype: A read error may produce the germline difference seen at one junction end. The chain has TRBV11-2 and TRBJ2-1; D is perhaps TRBD2 (6 bases). CDR1 is SGHAT, CDR2 FQNNGV, per germline. CDR3 length: 14 amino acids. The CDR3 coding sequence is TGTGCCAGCAGCCTCCGGGACTCCTACAGTGAGCAGTTCTTC. This codes for CASSLRDSYSEQFF.

To note about this clonotype: A much larger clone sits a single nucleotide away, making a read error possible. This CDR3 is missing its conserved last phenylalanine or tryptophan, likely due to a read error. The chain uses TRBV19 and TRBJ2-3; 9 bases map to TRBD2. This CDR3 is built from 16 residues. V trimming: 4 bases; J trimming: 0 bases; junction bases outside the gene matches: 5. Germline V lookup: CDR1 LNHDA, CDR2 SQIVND (reference sequence). This CDR3 reads CASSSPLAGSTDTQYL. The CDR3 DNA reads TGTGCCAGTAGTAGTCCTCTAGCGGGGAGCACAGATACGCAGTATCTT.

This clonotype was found many times. The chain uses TRBV2 and TRBJ2-7; D is possibly TRBD1 (6 bases). V gave up 6 bases and J gave up 0 bases, with 12 bases separating them. Germline V lookup: CDR1 SNHLY, CDR2 FYNNEI. CDR3 length: 14 amino acids. The CDR3 loop reads CASRDSSSSYEQYF. CDR3 coding DNA: TGTGCCAGCAGGGACAGTTCAAGCTCCTACGAGCAGTACTTC.

This clonotype was observed at least ten times. The V and J genes are TRBV28 and TRBJ1-3, with D possibly TRBD1 on 5 matching bases. This CDR3 spans 17 amino acids. The V and J ends lost 6 bases and 2 bases respectively, with 20 bases between them. Germline CDR1 and CDR2: MDHEN and SYDVKM. The CDR3 loop is CASSRGAGFTAGNTIYF. CDR3 DNA sequence: TGTGCCAGCAGCCGAGGCGCAGGGTTTACTGCTGGAAACACCATATATTTT. The variable domain in full, with the rest retrieved from reference TRBV28 and TRBJ1-3, is DVKVTQSSRYLVKRTGEKVFLECVQDMDHENMFWYRQDPGLGLRLIYFSYDVKMKEKGDIPEGYSVSREKKERFSLILESASTNQTSMYLCASSRGAGFTAGNTIYFGEGSWLTVV.

In nucleotides, the CDR3 is TGTGCCAGTAGTCCGGCGGGCCACGAGCAGTACTTC. It codes for CASSPAGHEQYF. This chain uses TRBV19 with TRBJ2-7; possibly TRBD2 for D (5 bases). This CDR3 has 12 amino acids. V lost 5 bases and J lost 5, with 10 bases in between. Germline V gives CDR1 LNHDA, CDR2 SQIVND (reference sequence).

This clonotype was found many times. V and J are TRBV7-9 and TRBJ1-1; D remains ambiguous. From germline, CDR1 is SEHNR and CDR2 FQNEAQ (reference sequence). CDR3 size: 13 residues. Trimming removed 1 base from V and 0 bases from J, with 3 bases in between. The CDR3 spells CASSLDMNTEAFF. The CDR3, as DNA: TGTGCCAGCAGCTTAGACATGAACACTGAAGCTTTCTTT. The full variable domain, in which reference TRBV7-9 and TRBJ1-1 provide the parts outside the CDR3, is DTGVSQNPRHKITKRGQNVTFRCDPISEHNRLYWYRQTLGQGPEFLTYFQNEAQLEKSRLLSDRFSAERPKGSFSTLEIQRTEQGDSAMYLCASSLDMNTEAFFGQGTRLTVV.

This clonotype was found a few times. At one boundary the junction diverges from the germline segment, which might be a read error. V usage is TRBV7-9 and J usage is TRBJ2-7; TRBD2 matches at 8 bases. CDR1 is SEHNR and CDR2 is FQNEAQ in the germline V gene (reference sequence). The CDR3 sequence is 14 residues long. The CDR3 DNA is TGTGCCAGCGGCTTAGACGGGAGGGTGTACGAGCAGTACTTC. Translation gives CASGLDGRVYEQYF. The whole variable domain, remainder taken from reference TRBV7-9 and TRBJ2-7, is DTGVSQNPRHKITKRGQNVTFRCDPISEHNRLYWYRQTLGQGPEFLTYFQNEAQLEKSRLLSDRFSAERPKGSFSTLEIQRTEQGDSAMYLCASGLDGRVYEQYFGPGTRLTVT.

This clonotype was picked up many times. J is TRBJ1-1 and V is TRBV20-1; D is undetermined. The CDR3 length is 13 residues. Trimming took 2 bases from V and 2 from J, leaving 9 bases between them. Germline CDR1 DFQATT, CDR2 SNEGSKA (reference sequence). The CDR3 region has the DNA TGCAGTGCTAGAAGAGACACCAACACTGAAGCTTTCTTT. Protein product: CSARRDTNTEAFF.

The genes are TRBV20-1 and TRBJ2-7, with 14 bases matching TRBD2. Germline trimming cut 5 bases from V and 6 bases from J; bases unmatched to any gene: 12. Germline lookup yields CDR1 DFQATT and CDR2 SNEGSKA (reference sequence). The CDR3 runs 16 residues. CDR3 in amino acids: CSAGSGTSGSYREQYF. The CDR3 region has the DNA TGCAGTGCTGGATCCGGGACTAGCGGGAGTTATCGCGAGCAGTACTTC.

The chain recombines TRBV7-9 with TRBJ1-3; D uncertain. Germline CDR1 and CDR2: SEHNR and FQNEAQ (reference sequence). Trimming cost V 3 bases and J 2 bases, with 11 bases left between them. The CDR3 has 15 amino acids. CDR3 in DNA: TGTGCCAGCAGCTTTACCGGGATACCTGGAAACACCATATATTTT. It is translated as CASSFTGIPGNTIYF.

Worth noting for this clonotype: Possible read error: a much larger clone is one base away. The conserved final phenylalanine or tryptophan is absent from the CDR3, which likely points to a read error. It is unclear where the CDR3 begins or ends on the DNA, so no DNA is shown, and the CDR3 is as TCRdb lists it. J is TRBJ2-6 and V is TRBV21-1; TRBD1 was called by the table and not checked on the DNA. TRBV21-1 is tagged as a pseudogene. The CDR3 extends over 19 residues, inclusive of both ends. CDR3 region: CASSKLDRTTPSGANVLTS.

This clonotype was detected ten times or more. The V and J genes are TRBV6-5 and TRBJ2-1; D might be TRBD2 (5 bases). The length of the CDR3 is 16 residues. Germline CDR1 and CDR2: MNHEY and SVGAGI. The V and J ends lost 5 bases and 3 bases respectively, with 17 bases between them. The CDR3 DNA follows: TGTGCCAGCAGTCGGACTGCTTGGTCTAACTACAATGAGCAGTTCTTC. Translation gives CASSRTAWSNYNEQFF.

This clonotype was recorded at least ten times. The chain has TRBV5-1 and TRBJ2-2; no reliable D call. Germline V CDR1 and CDR2: SGHRS, YFSETQ. CDR3 size: 14 residues. Trimming left V 1 base short and J 2 bases short, with 6 bases between. The DNA of the CDR3 is TGCGCCAGCAGCTTGCCGCAAAACACCGGGGAGCTGTTTTTT. The encoded protein is CASSLPQNTGELFF.

This clonotype has at least ten counts. This chain links TRBV15 with TRBJ2-1, with D unresolved. V was pared by 5 bases and J by 10 bases, with 15 bases between. The germline V gene has CDR1 LNHNV and CDR2 YYDKDF (reference sequence). This CDR3 comprises 13 residues. The CDR3 sequence is CATSGRALGEQFF. The CDR3 bases are TGTGCCACCAGCGGAAGGGCGCTTGGGGAGCAGTTCTTC.